Following are 21 T cell receptor beta chains from one sample sequenced in a study of blood T cell repertoires in COVID-19. This table comes from immunoSEQ multiplex PCR, and its TCRdb copy is limited to in-frame clones, with some not included. The sample yields 200,000 to 250,000 clones, 82% seen once. Input material: PBMCs or T cells enriched from blood (not recorded which). All receptors derive from a woman aged 55-69 years who had recovered from COVID-19.

The J gene is TRBJ1-1, the V gene TRBV5-4; TRBD1 is a possible D gene (5 bases). V was shortened by 4 bases and J by 0 bases, with 10 bases between the two germline ends. CDR1 SGHNT and CDR2 YYREEE come from the germline V gene (reference sequence). The CDR3 totals 14 residues. CDR3 residues: CASSKTAVNTEAFF. As DNA, the CDR3 is TGTGCCAGCAGCAAGACAGCAGTGAACACTGAAGCTTTCTTT.

The rearrangement uses TRBV15 and TRBJ1-5; D may be TRBD1 (5 bases). The CDR3 runs to 13 residues. Germline CDR1 is LNHNV and CDR2 is YYDKDF (reference sequence). Trimming stripped 6 bases from V and 2 bases from J, with 8 bases between. This CDR3 reads CATSGGGNQPQHF. The CDR3, as DNA: TGTGCCACCAGTGGGGGGGGCAATCAGCCCCAGCATTTT.

The V call is TRBV2, the J call TRBJ1-5; D gene unclear. The CDR3 extends over 15 amino acids. Germline V gene data show CDR1 as SNHLY and CDR2 as FYNNEI. The V end was cut by 4 bases, the J end by 3 bases, with 13 bases between. In DNA, the CDR3 is TGTGCCAGCAGTGCGGGGAGGGAAGCCAATCAGCCCCAGCATTTT. It encodes CASSAGREANQPQHF.

The rearrangement uses TRBV2 and TRBJ1-1; no clear D. The CDR3 runs to 12 residues. V dropped 4 bases and J dropped 11 bases, with 14 bases sitting between them. Germline values: CDR1 SNHLY, CDR2 FYNNEI. CDR3: CASSVTKEDAFF. For the CDR3, the DNA is TGTGCCAGCAGTGTCACTAAGGAGGACGCTTTCTTT.

The chain carries TRBV6-5 and TRBJ2-7; 13 bases map to TRBD2. V lost 6 bases, J lost 5 bases, and 4 bases stayed unmatched. CDR1 MNHEY and CDR2 SVGAGI come from the germline V gene. The CDR3 has 14 residues. As DNA, the CDR3 is TGTGCCAGCAGGCGACTAGCGGGAGGAGACGAGCAGTACTTC. It encodes CASRRLAGGDEQYF.

The chain employs TRBV7-2 and TRBJ1-1, with D possibly matching TRBD1 (6 bases). CDR1 and CDR2 (germline): SGHTA, FQGNSA. CDR3 length equals 14 residues. Trimming left V 5 bases short and J 3 bases short, with 13 bases between. Here the CDR3 reads CASSVQGGDTEAFF. CDR3 DNA sequence: TGTGCCAGCAGCGTACAGGGAGGGGACACTGAAGCTTTCTTT.

A few counts support this clone. V and J are TRBV12-5 and TRBJ1-2; D remains ambiguous. Trimming pared 2 bases from V and 5 bases from J, leaving 9 bases between. The length of the CDR3 is 13 residues. Germline assignment: CDR1 LGHNT and CDR2 FRNRAP. The CDR3 DNA sequence: TGTGCTAGTGGTTTGACCGCGCTTTATGGCTACACCTTC. This codes for CASGLTALYGYTF.

This clone was seen a few times. CDR3 in amino acids: CASSLELSGTQYF. The CDR3 coding sequence is TGTGCCAGCAGCTTAGAACTCAGCGGCACGCAGTATTTT. This chain joins TRBV11-2 and TRBJ2-3, with D maybe TRBD2 (5 bases). V lost 0 bases and J lost 9, with 10 bases in between. Per germline, CDR1 SGHAT and CDR2 FQNNGV. CDR3 length: 13 amino acids.

This chain links TRBV15 with TRBJ1-6; weak D call: TRBD1 (5 bases). The length of the CDR3 is 14 residues. V gave up 7 bases and J gave up 7 bases, with 14 bases separating them. Germline V gives CDR1 LNHNV, CDR2 YYDKDF (reference sequence). CDR3 bases: TGTGCCACCACCCCAGGGTCGAGAAATTCACCCCTCCACTTT. Translated, it gives CATTPGSRNSPLHF. Combining the CDR3 with reference TRBV15 and TRBJ1-6 gives the whole variable domain DAMVIQNPRYQVTQFGKPVTLSCSQTLNHNVMYWYQQKSSQAPKLLFHYYDKDFNNEADTPDNFQSRRPNTSFCFLDIRSPGLGDTAMYLCATTPGSRNSPLHFGNGTRLTVT.

The V gene is TRBV6-6, the J gene TRBJ1-3; 10 bases agree with TRBD1. Trimming at V came to 5 bases and at J to 3 bases, leaving 10 bases not matched to a gene. CDR3 length equals 17 residues. Germline CDR1 and CDR2: MNHNY and SVGAGI (reference sequence). The CDR3 DNA reads as TGTGCCAGCAGTCTCCCGGGACAGGGGACGTATGGAAACACCATATATTTT. It is translated as CASSLPGQGTYGNTIYF.

The sample holds a few counts of this clone. The CDR3 DNA reads TGCGCCAGCAGCTTTTCAGTGGGCCTCAACTATGGCTACACCTTC. It specifies CASSFSVGLNYGYTF. This sequence joins TRBV5-1 and TRBJ1-2; D not certain. The CDR3 covers 15 residues. Trimming took 2 bases from V and 2 from J, leaving 13 bases between them. From germline, CDR1 is SGHRS and CDR2 YFSETQ.

This rearrangement joins TRBV19 to TRBJ1-4, with 8 bases fitting TRBD1. CDR3 size: 15 residues. Germline trimming cut 4 bases from V and 6 bases from J; bases unmatched to any gene: 7. Germline CDR1 and CDR2: LNHDA and SQIVND (reference sequence). CDR3 DNA: TGTGCCAGTAGTAGCCGAGACAGGGGTCATGAAAAACTGTTTTTT. Translating gives CASSSRDRGHEKLFF.

The chain couples TRBV7-2 to TRBJ2-2; a weak D match, TRBD2 (6 bases). Trimming took 2 bases from V and 3 from J, leaving 10 bases between them. The CDR3 is made up of 15 amino acids. Germline assignment: CDR1 SGHTA and CDR2 FQGNSA. The CDR3 is CASSLNRRDTGELFF. The CDR3 DNA sequence: TGTGCCAGCAGCTTAAATAGGAGGGACACCGGGGAGCTGTTTTTT.

About this clone itself: The sample has other DNA sequences that encode this CDR3 too. The chain is built from TRBV29-1 and TRBJ1-2, with 7 nucleotides matching TRBD1. Germline V gene data show CDR1 as SQVTM and CDR2 as ANQGSEA. The CDR3 has 11 residues. The junction had 4 bases not matched to a gene; V was cut back by 6 bases and J by 6 bases. The CDR3 loop reads CSVGQGDGYTF. CDR3 coding DNA: TGCAGCGTAGGGCAGGGGGATGGCTACACCTTC.

The CDR3 here is CASRSGADTQYF. CDR3 DNA sequence: TGTGCCAGCAGGTCAGGGGCAGATACGCAGTATTTT. V and J are TRBV3-1 (or the pseudogene TRBV3-2) and TRBJ2-3; D is perhaps TRBD1 (6 bases). V was cut by 6 bases and J by 4 bases, with 8 bases left in between. This CDR3 has 12 residues. Germline V lookup: CDR1 LGHDT, CDR2 YNNKEL (reference sequence).

This chain connects TRBV7-2 to TRBJ2-7; 9 bases map to TRBD1. The CDR3 loop spans 15 amino acids. Germline trimming cut 5 bases from V and 3 bases from J; bases unmatched to any gene: 8. Germline V gene lookup returns CDR1 SGHTA and CDR2 FQGNSA. The CDR3 sequence: CASSERDRENYEQYF. The CDR3 coding sequence is TGTGCCAGCAGCGAACGGGACAGGGAAAACTACGAGCAGTACTTC.

CDR3 nucleotide sequence: TGTGCCACCAGCAGAGATAAAGCGGGTGAGCAGTTCTTC. This sequence encodes CATSRDKAGEQFF. The rearrangement links TRBV15 to TRBJ2-1; D is perhaps TRBD2 (6 bases). The CDR3 runs 13 residues. With 0 bases removed from V and 9 bases from J, the gap between germline ends came to 9 bases. Per the germline V gene, CDR1 is LNHNV and CDR2 is YYDKDF (reference sequence).

The chain combines TRBV9 with TRBJ1-2; tentative D call: TRBD1 (6 bases). Deletions cut 4 bases from V and 4 bases from J, with 11 bases between. This CDR3 has 13 residues. Per germline, CDR1 SGDLS and CDR2 YYNGEE. CDR3 in amino acids: CASSLQGGYGYTF. The CDR3, as DNA: TGTGCCAGCAGCTTACAGGGTGGCTATGGCTACACCTTC.

The genes are TRBV6-6 and TRBJ1-2; D is perhaps TRBD1 (6 bases). Germline V gene data show CDR1 as MNHNY and CDR2 as SVGAGI (reference sequence). V shed 6 bases and J shed 7 bases, with 9 bases lying between them. This CDR3 is 11 amino acids long. This CDR3 reads CASSSGVGYTF. DNA of the CDR3: TGTGCCAGCAGCTCAGGGGTTGGCTACACCTTC.

This chain links TRBV19 with TRBJ1-1, with D perhaps TRBD1 (6 bases). V lost 6 bases and J lost 2, with 16 bases in between. CDR3 size: 15 residues. Germline CDR1 and CDR2: LNHDA and SQIVND (reference sequence). This CDR3 reads CASSQDLQGNTEAFF. CDR3 sequence (DNA): TGTGCCAGTAGCCAAGACCTACAGGGAAACACTGAAGCTTTCTTT.

This chain connects TRBV19 to TRBJ1-2, with 9 bases lining up with TRBD1. Germline V gives CDR1 LNHDA, CDR2 SQIVND (reference sequence). The length of the CDR3 is 17 residues. The V and J ends lost 6 bases and 8 bases, in that order; junction bases with no gene match: 19. The CDR3 loop is CASSQGGQGRIGDGYTF. In DNA, the CDR3 is TGTGCCAGTAGCCAGGGGGGACAGGGAAGGATTGGGGACGGCTACACCTTC.